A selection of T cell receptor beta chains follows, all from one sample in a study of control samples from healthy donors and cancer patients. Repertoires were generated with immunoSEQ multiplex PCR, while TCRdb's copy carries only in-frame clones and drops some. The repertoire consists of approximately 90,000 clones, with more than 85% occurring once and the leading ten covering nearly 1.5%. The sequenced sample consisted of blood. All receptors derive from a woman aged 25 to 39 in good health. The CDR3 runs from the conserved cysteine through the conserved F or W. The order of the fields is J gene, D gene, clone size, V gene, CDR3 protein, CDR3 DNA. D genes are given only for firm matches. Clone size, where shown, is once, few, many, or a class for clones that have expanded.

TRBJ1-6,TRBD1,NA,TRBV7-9,CASSLAGSGTGSSPLHF,TGTGCCAGCAGCTTAGCAGGCTCTGGGACAGGGAGTTCACCCCTCCACTTT
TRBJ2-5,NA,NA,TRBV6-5,CASSSSQETQYF,TGTGCCAGCAGTTCATCCCAAGAGACCCAGTACTTC
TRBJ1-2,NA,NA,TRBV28,CASSLQLYGYTF,TGTGCCAGCAGTTTACAACTCTATGGCTACACCTTC
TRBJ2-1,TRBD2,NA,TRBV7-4,CASSLASGRLYNEQFF,TGTGCCAGCAGCTTAGCTAGCGGGAGGTTATACAATGAGCAGTTCTTC
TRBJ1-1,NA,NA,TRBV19,CASARYRAITEAFF,TGTGCCAGTGCCAGATACAGGGCCATCACTGAAGCTTTCTTT
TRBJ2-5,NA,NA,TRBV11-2,CASSYGEETQYF,TGTGCCAGCAGCTACGGGGAAGAGACCCAGTACTTC
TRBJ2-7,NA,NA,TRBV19,CASSIREGGWNEQYF,TGTGCCAGTAGTATCCGCGAGGGGGGCTGGAACGAGCAGTACTTC
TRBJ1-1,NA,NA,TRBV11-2,CASSLERRTEAFF,TGTGCCAGCAGCTTAGAACGGAGAACTGAAGCTTTCTTT
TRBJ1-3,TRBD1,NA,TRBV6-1,CASSEAISGGPSGNTIYF,TGTGCCAGCAGTGAAGCGATCTCAGGGGGCCCCTCTGGAAACACCATATATTTT
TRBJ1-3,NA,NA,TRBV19,CASSTIGNTIYF,TGTGCCAGTAGTACCATTGGAAACACCATATATTTT
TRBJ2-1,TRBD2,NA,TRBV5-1,CASRTSGGRDEQFF,TGCGCCAGCCGAACTAGCGGGGGTCGGGACGAGCAGTTCTTC
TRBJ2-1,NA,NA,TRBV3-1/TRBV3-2,CASSPPVADYNEQFF,TGTGCCAGCAGCCCGCCGGTAGCGGATTACAATGAGCAGTTCTTC
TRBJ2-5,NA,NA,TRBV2,CARTQETQYF,TGTGCCAGGACACAAGAGACCCAGTACTTC
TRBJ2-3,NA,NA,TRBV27,CASSLSVTSTDTQYF,TGTGCCAGCAGTTTAAGCGTAACTAGCACAGATACGCAGTATTTT
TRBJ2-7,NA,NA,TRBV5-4,CASSDRLPVGEQYF,TGTGCCAGCAGCGACCGGCTCCCCGTGGGGGAGCAGTACTTC
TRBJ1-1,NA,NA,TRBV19,CASSIRGNIVEAFF,TGTGCCAGTAGTATCAGGGGTAATATCGTTGAAGCTTTCTTT
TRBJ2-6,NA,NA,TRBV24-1,CATSDPTLVTGANVLTF,TGTGCCACCAGTGATCCCACCCTAGTTACCGGGGCCAACGTCCTGACTTTC
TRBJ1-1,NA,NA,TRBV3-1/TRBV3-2,CASRGSSGTEAFF,TGTGCCAGCAGGGGAAGTAGCGGGACTGAAGCTTTCTTT
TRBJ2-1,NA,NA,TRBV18,CASSPGSEQFF,TGTGCCAGCTCACCGGGGAGTGAGCAGTTCTTC
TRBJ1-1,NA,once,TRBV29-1,CSVQAGELGTEAFF,TGCAGCGTTCAAGCCGGGGAATTAGGTACTGAAGCTTTCTTT
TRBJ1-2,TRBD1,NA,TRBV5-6,CASSRLRQGANYGYTF,TGTGCCAGCAGCCGGTTGCGACAGGGGGCGAACTATGGCTACACCTTC
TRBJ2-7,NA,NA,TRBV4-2,CASSQGLDYEQYF,TGTGCCAGCAGCCAAGGGCTCGATTACGAGCAGTACTTC
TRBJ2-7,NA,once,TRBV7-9,CASSLGLQGAEQYF,TGTGCCAGCAGCTTGGGGTTACAGGGCGCCGAGCAGTACTTC
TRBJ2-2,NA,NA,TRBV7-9,CASSLVLDGELFF,TGTGCCAGCAGCTTAGTCTTAGACGGGGAGCTGTTTTTT
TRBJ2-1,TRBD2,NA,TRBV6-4,CASSPSGGTNEQFF,TGTGCCAGCAGTCCTAGCGGGGGAACGAATGAGCAGTTCTTC
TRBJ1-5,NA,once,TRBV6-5,CASSYARDVQPQHF,TGTGCCAGCAGTTACGCCCGGGACGTTCAGCCCCAGCATTTT
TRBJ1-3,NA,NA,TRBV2,CASRIQSTTTGNTIYF,TGTGCCAGCAGAATCCAGAGTACTACGACTGGAAACACCATATATTTT
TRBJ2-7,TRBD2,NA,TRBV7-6,CASSYSYEGLPYEQYF,TGTGCCAGCAGCTACTCCTACGAGGGACTACCCTACGAGCAGTACTTC
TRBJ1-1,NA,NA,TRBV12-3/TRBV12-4,CASKLNTEAFF,TGTGCCAGCAAACTGAACACTGAAGCTTTCTTT
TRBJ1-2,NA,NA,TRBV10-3,CAISESGVFYGYTF,TGTGCCATCAGTGAGTCGGGGGTGTTCTATGGCTACACCTTC
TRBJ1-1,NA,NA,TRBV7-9,CASSETVNTEAFF,TGTGCCAGCAGCGAGACTGTGAACACTGAAGCTTTCTTT
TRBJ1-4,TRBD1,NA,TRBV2,CASGPRDRDYGNEKLFF,TGTGCCAGCGGACCCCGGGACAGGGACTACGGTAATGAAAAACTGTTTTTT
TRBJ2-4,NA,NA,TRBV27,CASSLSIKNIQYF,TGTGCCAGCAGTTTATCGATCAAAAACATTCAGTACTTC
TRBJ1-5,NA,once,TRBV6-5,CASSYSISTYNQPQHF,TGTGCCAGCAGTTACTCGATAAGTACCTACAATCAGCCCCAGCATTTT
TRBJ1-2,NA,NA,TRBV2,CASSVSGIVNYGYTF,TGTGCCAGCAGTGTTTCAGGGATAGTTAACTATGGCTACACCTTC
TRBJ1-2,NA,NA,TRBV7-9,CASSLVGNYGYTF,TGTGCCAGCAGCTTAGTAGGGAACTATGGCTACACCTTC
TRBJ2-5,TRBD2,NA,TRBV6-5,CASSLKGTSGGETQYF,TGTGCCAGCAGTTTGAAAGGGACTAGCGGGGGAGAGACCCAGTACTTC
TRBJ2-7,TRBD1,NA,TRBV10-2,CASSDPRQGAAYEQYF,TGCGCCAGCAGTGACCCGCGACAGGGTGCGGCCTACGAGCAGTACTTC
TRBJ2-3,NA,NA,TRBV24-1,CATSGGRDSAITDTQYF,TGTGCCACCAGCGGAGGCCGGGACTCCGCTATCACAGATACGCAGTATTTT
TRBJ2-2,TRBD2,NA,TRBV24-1,CATASSGSAGELFF,TGTGCCACCGCGAGTAGCGGGAGCGCCGGGGAGCTGTTTTTT
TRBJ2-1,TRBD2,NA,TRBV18,CASSPPLAGAYNEQFF,TGTGCCAGCTCACCCCCACTAGCGGGGGCCTACAATGAGCAGTTCTTC
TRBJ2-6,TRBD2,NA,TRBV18,CASSPGTSGTTGANVLTF,TGTGCCAGCTCACCAGGGACTAGCGGAACGACTGGGGCCAACGTCCTGACTTTC
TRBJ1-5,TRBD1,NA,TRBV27,CASRPTGTANNQPQHF,TGTGCCAGCAGACCAACCGGGACAGCTAACAATCAGCCCCAGCATTTT
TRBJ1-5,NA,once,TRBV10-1,CASSESLAYSNQPQHF,TGCGCCAGCAGTGAGTCCTTAGCTTATAGCAATCAGCCCCAGCATTTT
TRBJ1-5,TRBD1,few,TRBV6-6,CASREDRANQPQHF,TGTGCCAGCAGAGAGGACAGGGCTAATCAGCCCCAGCATTTT
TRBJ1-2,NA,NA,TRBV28,CASSSATGLSYGYTF,TGTGCCAGCAGTTCCGCGACAGGCCTAAGCTATGGCTACACCTTC
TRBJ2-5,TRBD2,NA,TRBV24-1,CATSDLTSGGAEETQYF,TGTGCCACCAGTGATCTGACTAGCGGGGGGGCGGAAGAGACCCAGTACTTC
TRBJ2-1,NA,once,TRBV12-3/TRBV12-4,CASSFLRSEQFF,TGTGCCAGCAGTTTCCTCAGGAGTGAGCAGTTCTTC
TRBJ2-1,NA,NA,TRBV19,CASSISYNEQFF,TGTGCCAGTAGTATCTCCTACAATGAGCAGTTCTTC
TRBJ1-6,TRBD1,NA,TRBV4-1,CASSQVTGLSPLHF,TGCGCCAGCAGCCAGGTGACAGGGTTGTCACCCCTCCACTTT
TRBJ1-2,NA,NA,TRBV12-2,CASRYKNGSVSYGYTF,TGTGCAAGTCGTTATAAAAACGGTTCGGTCTCCTATGGCTACACCTTC
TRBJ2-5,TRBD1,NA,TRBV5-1,CASSLGTGEETQYF,TGCGCCAGCAGCTTAGGGACAGGGGAAGAGACCCAGTACTTC
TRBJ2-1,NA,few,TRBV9,CASSVGTAARGEQFF,TGTGCCAGCAGCGTAGGGACTGCCGCTAGAGGTGAGCAGTTCTTC
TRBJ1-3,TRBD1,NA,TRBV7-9,CASSLGGQGTGNTIYF,TGTGCCAGCAGCTTAGGGGGACAGGGTACTGGAAACACCATATATTTT
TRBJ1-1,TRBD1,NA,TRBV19,CASGQLNTEAFF,TGTGCATCGGGACAGCTGAACACTGAAGCTTTCTTT